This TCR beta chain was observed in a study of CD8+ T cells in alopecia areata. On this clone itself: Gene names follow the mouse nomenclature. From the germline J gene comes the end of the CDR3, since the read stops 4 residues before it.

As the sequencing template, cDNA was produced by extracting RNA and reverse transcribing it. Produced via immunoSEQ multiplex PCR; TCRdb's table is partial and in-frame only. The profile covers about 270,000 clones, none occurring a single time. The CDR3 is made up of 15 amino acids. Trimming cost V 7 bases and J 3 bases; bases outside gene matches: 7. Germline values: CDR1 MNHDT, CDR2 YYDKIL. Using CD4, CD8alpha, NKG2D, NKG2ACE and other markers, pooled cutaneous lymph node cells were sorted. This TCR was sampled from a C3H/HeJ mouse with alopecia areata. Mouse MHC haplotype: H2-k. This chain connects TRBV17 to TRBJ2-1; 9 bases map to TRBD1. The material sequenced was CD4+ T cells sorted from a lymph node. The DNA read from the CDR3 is TGTGCTAGCACTATCATGACAGGGGGCTATGCT. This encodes CASTIMTGGYA. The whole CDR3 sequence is CASTIMTGGYAEQFF.